This T cell receptor (beta chain) was sequenced during a study of tumor-infiltrating lymphocytes in primary liver carcinoma. With around 490 ng total RNA as template and a constant-region primer, TCR beta cDNA was made. Libraries of TCR beta came from three nested multiplex PCR rounds with slightly modified ARM-PCR. Researchers ran the first two PCR rounds for around 10 cycles each with TRBV1-TRBV30 forward primers and a C-beta reverse primer. A single record per CDR3 protein comes from TCRdb applying MiXCR to the multiplex PCR reads. The data show some 94,000 distinct CDR3 sequences, with over 55% seen just once and roughly 10% held by the top ten. The germline V gene has CDR1 SGHKS and CDR2 YYEKEE (reference sequence). The CDR3 covers 13 residues. As regards this clonotype: A junction boundary mismatches the germline segment, possibly from a read error.

Co-extracted RNA and DNA came from roughly 21-30 mg of unsorted bulk tissue. Every tumor sample held more than 80% viable tumor cells. The rearrangement joins TRBV5-5 to TRBJ1-1; D unclear. This receptor was identified in a woman aged 55 to 70 with primary liver carcinoma and hepatitis B virus infection. What was sequenced was liver tumor tissue from sampling region 5. The subset denotes: tumor region T5, tumor centre. The CDR3 loop is CATSLDLSTEAFF. The CDR3 nucleotides read TGTGCCACCAGCCTCGATCTAAGCACTGAAGCTTTCTTT. Looking up the rest from reference TRBV5-5 and TRBJ1-1 gives the full variable domain: DAGVTQSPTHLIKTRGQQVTLRCSPISGHKSVSWYQQVLGQGPQFIFQYYEKEERGRGNFPDRFSARQFPNYSSELNVNALLLGDSALYLCATSLDLSTEAFFGQGTRLTVV.